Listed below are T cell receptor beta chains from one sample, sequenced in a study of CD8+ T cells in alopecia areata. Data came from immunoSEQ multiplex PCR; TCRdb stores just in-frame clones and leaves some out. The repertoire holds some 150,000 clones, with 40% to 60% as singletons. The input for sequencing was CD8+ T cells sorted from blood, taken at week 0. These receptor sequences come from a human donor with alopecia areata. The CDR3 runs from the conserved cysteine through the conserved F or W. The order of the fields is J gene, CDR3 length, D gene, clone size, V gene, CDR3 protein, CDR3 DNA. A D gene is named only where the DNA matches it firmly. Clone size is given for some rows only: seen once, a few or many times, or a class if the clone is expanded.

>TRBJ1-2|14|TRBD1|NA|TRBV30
CAWSGDREKDGYTF
TGTGCCTGGAGTGGGGACAGGGAGAAAGATGGCTACACCTTC
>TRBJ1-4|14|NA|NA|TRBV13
CASSDSATNEKLFF
TGTGCCAGCAGCGACAGTGCAACTAATGAAAAACTGTTTTTT
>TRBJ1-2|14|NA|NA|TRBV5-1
CASSLAPGARGYTF
TGCGCCAGCAGCTTGGCCCCGGGGGCTCGCGGCTACACCTTC
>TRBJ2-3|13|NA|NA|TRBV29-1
CSVVGENTDTQYF
TGCAGCGTCGTCGGGGAGAACACAGATACGCAGTATTTT
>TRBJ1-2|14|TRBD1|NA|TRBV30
CAWIPGQGLDGYTF
TGTGCCTGGATCCCGGGACAGGGCTTAGATGGCTACACCTTC
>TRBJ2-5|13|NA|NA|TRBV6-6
CASRHGGEETQYF
TGTGCCAGCAGACACGGAGGAGAAGAGACCCAGTACTTC
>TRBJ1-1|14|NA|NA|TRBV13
CASGLGITNTEAFF
TGTGCCAGCGGGCTGGGGATCACCAACACTGAAGCTTTCTTT
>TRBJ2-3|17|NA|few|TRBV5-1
CASSLAGTQSSTDTQYF
TGCGCCAGCAGCTTGGCCGGGACTCAGTCTAGCACAGATACGCAGTATTTT
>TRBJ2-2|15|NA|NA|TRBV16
CASSPGGEAAGELFF
TGTGCCAGCAGCCCGGGCGGGGAAGCAGCCGGGGAGCTGTTTTTT
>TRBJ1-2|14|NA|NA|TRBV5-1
CASSTQGVSYGYTF
TGCGCCAGCAGCACACAGGGTGTTTCGTACGGCTACACCTTC
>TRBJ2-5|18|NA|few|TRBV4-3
CASSQVRGVLGYQETQYF
TGCGCCAGCAGCCAAGTCCGAGGGGTATTAGGGTACCAAGAGACCCAGTACTTC
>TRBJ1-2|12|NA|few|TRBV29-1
CSVEVGDYGYTF
TGCAGCGTTGAGGTGGGAGACTATGGCTACACCTTC
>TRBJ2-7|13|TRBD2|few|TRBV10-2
CASRTGGTFEQYF
TGCGCCAGCAGGACCGGGGGGACCTTCGAGCAGTACTTC
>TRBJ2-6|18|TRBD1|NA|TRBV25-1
CASSQKGQGASGANVLTF
TGTGCCAGCAGCCAGAAGGGACAGGGAGCCTCTGGGGCCAACGTCCTGACTTTC
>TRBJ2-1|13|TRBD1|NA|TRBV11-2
CASSMGQGGEQFF
TGTGCCAGCAGCATGGGACAGGGAGGAGAGCAGTTCTTC